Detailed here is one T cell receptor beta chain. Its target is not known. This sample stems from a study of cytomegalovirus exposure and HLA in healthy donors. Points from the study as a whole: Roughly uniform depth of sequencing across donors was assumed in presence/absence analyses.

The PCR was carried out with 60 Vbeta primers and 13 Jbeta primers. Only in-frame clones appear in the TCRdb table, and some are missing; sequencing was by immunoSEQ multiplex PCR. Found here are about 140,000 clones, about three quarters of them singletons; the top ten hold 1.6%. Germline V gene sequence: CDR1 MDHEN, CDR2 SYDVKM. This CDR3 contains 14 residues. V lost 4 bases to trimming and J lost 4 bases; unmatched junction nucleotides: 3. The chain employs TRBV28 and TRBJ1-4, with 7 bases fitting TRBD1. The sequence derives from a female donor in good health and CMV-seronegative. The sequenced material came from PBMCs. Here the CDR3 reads CASSSGQLNEKLFF. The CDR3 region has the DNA TGTGCCAGCAGTTCGGGACAGCTTAATGAAAAACTGTTTTTT.